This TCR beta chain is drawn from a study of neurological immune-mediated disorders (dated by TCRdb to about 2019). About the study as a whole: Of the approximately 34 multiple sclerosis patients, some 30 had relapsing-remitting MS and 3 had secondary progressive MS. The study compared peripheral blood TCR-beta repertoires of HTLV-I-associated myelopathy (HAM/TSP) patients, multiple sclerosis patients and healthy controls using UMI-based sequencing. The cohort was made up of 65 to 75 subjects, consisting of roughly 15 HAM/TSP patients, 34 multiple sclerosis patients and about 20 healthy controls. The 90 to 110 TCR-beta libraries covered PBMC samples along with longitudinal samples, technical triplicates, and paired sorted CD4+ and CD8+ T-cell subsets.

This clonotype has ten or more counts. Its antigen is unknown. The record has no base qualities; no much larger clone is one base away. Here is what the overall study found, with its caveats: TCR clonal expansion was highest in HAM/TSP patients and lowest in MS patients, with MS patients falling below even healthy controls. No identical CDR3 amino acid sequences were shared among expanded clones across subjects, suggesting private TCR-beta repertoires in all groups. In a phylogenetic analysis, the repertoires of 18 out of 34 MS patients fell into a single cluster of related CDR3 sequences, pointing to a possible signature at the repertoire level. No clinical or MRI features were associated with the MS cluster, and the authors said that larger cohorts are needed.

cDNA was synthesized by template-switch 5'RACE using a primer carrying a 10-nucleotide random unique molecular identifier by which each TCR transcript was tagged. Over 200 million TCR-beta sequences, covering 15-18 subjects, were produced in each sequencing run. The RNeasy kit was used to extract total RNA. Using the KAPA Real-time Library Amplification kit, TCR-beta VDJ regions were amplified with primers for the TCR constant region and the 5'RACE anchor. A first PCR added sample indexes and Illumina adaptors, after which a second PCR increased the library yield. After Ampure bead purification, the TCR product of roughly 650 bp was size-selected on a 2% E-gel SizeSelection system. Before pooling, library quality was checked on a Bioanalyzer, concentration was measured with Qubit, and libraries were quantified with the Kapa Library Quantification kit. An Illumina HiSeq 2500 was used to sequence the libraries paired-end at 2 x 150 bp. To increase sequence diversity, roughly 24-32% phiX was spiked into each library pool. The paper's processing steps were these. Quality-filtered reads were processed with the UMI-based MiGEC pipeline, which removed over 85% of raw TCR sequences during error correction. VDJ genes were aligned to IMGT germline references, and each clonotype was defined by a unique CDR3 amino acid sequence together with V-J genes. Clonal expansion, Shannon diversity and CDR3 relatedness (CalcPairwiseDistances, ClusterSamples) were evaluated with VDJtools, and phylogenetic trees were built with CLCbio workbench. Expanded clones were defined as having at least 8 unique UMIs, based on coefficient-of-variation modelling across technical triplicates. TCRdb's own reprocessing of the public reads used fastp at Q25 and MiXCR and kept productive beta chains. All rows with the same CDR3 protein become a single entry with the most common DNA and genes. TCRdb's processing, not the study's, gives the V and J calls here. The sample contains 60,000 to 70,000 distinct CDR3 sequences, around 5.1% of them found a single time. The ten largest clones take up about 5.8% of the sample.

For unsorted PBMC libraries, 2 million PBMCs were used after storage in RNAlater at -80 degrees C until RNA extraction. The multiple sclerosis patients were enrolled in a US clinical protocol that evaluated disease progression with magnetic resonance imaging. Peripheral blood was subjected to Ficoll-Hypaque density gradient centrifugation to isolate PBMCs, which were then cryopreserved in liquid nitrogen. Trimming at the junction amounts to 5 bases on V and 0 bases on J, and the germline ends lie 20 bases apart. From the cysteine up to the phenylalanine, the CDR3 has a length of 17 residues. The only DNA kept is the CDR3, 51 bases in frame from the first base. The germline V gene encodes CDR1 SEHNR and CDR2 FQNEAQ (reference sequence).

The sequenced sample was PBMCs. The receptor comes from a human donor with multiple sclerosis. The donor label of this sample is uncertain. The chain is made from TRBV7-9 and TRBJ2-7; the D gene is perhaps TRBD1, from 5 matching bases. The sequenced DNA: TGTGCCAGCAGCCGAGAAACGTACAGGCACCACTCCTACGAGCAGTACTTC. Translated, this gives CASSRETYRHHSYEQYF.